This T cell receptor beta chain was sequenced in a study of vaccination effects on CD4 cells after COVID-19. This table comes from immunoSEQ multiplex PCR, and its TCRdb copy is limited to in-frame clones, with some not included. Counted here are about 73,000 clones, roughly 75% occurring once; the ten biggest clones make up about 2%. Study results and caveats: After vaccination of healthy people, only 1 of 255 vaccine-induced clones cross-reacted with common cold coronaviruses.

A remark on this clone: What it binds is unknown.

Culture lasted around eleven days before CD4+ T cell isolation. Every participant took two doses of the BNT162b2 or mRNA-1273 vaccine. The study found no prior SARS-CoV-2 infection in the vaccine recipients, who tested negative for nucleocapsid antibodies. The germline V gene has CDR1 SGHDT and CDR2 YYEEEE. The ends lost 4 bases at V and 2 bases at J; junction bases unmatched: 16. The CDR3 is 19 amino acids. The receptor comes from a human donor who received a COVID-19 vaccine. The specimen comprised CD4+ T cells from PBMCs cultured without peptide, sampled after COVID-19 vaccination. The rearrangement joins TRBV5-6 to TRBJ2-7; TRBD2 matches 12 bases. For the CDR3, the DNA is TGTGCCAGCAGCGCCCCCCCGACTAGCGGGGGAATAAGGACCTACGAGCAGTACGTC. It specifies CASSAPPTSGGIRTYEQYV.